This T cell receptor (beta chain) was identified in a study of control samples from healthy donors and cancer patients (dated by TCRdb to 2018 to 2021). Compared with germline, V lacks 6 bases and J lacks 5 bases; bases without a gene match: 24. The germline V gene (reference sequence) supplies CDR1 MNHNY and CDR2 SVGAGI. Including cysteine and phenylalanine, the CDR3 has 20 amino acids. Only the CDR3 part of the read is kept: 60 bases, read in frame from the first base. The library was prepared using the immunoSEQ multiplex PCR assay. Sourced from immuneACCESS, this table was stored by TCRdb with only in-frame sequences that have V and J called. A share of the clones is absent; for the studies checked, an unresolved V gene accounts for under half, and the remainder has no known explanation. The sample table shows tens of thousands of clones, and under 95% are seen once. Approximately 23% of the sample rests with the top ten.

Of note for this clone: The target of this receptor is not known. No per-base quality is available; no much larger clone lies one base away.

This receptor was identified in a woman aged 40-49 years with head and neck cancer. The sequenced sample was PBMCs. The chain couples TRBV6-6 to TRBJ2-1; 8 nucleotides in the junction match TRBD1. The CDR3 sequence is CASSLIQGARLLGEDNEQFF. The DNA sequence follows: TGTGCCAGCAGCCTCATTCAGGGGGCAAGGTTGTTAGGGGAGGACAATGAGCAGTTCTTC.